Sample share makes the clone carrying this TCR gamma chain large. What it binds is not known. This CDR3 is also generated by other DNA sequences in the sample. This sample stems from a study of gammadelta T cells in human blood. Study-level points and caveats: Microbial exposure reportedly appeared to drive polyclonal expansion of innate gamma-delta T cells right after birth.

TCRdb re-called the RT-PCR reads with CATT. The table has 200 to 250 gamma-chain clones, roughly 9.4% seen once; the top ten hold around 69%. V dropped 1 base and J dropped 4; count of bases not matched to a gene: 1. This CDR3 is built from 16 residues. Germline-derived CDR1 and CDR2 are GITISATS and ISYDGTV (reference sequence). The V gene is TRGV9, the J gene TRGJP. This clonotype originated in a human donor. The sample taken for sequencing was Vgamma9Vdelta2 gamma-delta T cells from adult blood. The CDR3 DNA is TGTGCCTTGTGGGAGGTACAAGAGTTGGGCAAAAAAATCAAGGTATTT. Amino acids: CALWEVQELGKKIKVF.